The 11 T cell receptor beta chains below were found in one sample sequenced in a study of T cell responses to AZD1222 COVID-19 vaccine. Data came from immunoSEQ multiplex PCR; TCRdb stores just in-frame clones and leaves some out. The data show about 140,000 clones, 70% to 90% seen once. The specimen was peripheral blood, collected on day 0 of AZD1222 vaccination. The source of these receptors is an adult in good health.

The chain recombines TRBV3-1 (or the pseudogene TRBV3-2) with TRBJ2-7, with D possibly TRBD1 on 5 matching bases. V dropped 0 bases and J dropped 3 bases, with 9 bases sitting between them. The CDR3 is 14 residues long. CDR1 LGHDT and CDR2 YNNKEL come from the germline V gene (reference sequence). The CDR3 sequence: CASSQDSQGYEQYF. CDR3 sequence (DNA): TGTGCCAGCAGCCAAGATAGTCAGGGCTACGAGCAGTACTTC.

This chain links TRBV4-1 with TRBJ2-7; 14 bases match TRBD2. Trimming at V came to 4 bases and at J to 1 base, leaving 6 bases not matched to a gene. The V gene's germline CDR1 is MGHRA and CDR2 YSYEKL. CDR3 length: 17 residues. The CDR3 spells CASSLRLAGGSSYEQYF. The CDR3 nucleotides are TGCGCCAGCAGCCTACGACTAGCGGGAGGGAGTTCCTACGAGCAGTACTTC.

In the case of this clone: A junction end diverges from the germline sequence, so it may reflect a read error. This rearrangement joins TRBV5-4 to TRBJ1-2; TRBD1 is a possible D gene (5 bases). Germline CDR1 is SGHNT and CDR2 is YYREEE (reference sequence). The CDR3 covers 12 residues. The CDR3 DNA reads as TGTGCCAGCAGCTCGGGGGACCGGGATTTAGGCTTC. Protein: CASSSGDRDLGF.

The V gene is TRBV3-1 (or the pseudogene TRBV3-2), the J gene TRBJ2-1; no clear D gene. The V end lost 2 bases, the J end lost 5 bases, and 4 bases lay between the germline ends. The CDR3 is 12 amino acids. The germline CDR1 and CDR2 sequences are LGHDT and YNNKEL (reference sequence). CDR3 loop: CASSQYDNEQFF. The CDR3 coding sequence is TGTGCCAGCAGCCAATACGACAATGAGCAGTTCTTC.

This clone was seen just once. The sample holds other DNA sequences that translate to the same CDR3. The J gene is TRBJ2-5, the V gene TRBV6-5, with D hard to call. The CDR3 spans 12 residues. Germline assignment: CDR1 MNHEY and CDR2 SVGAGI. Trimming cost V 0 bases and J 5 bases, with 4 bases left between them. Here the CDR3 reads CASSYSGETQYF. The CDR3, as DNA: TGTGCCAGCAGTTACTCAGGGGAGACCCAGTACTTC.

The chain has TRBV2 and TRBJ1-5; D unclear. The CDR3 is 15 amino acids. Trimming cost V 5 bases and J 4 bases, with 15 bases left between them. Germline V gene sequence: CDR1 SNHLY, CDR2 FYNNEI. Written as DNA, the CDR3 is TGTGCCAGCAGTAGAGACACGAACCTAAATCAGCCCCAGCATTTT. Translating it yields CASSRDTNLNQPQHF.

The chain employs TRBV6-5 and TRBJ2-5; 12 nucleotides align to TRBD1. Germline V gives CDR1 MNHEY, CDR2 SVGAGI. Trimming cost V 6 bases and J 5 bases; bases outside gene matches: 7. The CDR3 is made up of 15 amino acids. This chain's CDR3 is CASSKGQGALETQYF. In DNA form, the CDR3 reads TGTGCCAGCAGCAAGGGACAGGGGGCTTTGGAGACCCAGTACTTC.

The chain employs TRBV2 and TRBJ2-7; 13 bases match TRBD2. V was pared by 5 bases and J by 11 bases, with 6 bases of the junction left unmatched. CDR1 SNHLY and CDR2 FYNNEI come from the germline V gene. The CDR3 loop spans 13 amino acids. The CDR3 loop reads CASSSGLAGVKYF. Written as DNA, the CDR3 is TGTGCCAGCAGTTCCGGACTAGCGGGAGTCAAGTACTTC.

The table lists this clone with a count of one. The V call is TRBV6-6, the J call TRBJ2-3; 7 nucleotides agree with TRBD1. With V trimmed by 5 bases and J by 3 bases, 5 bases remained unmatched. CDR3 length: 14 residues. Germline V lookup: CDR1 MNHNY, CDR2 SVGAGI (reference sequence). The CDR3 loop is CASSTGVRTDTQYF. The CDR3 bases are TGTGCCAGCAGTACAGGGGTCAGAACAGATACGCAGTATTTT.

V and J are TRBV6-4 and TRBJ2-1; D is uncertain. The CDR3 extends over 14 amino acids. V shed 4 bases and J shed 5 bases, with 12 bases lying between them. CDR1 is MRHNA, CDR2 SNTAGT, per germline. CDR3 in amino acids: CASSVFDGNNEQFF. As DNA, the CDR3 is TGTGCCAGCAGTGTTTTTGACGGAAACAATGAGCAGTTCTTC.

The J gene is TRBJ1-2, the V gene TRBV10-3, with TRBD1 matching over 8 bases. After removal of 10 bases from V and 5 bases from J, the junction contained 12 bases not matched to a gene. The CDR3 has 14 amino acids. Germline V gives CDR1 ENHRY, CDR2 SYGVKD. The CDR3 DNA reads TGTGCCACCACGACAGGGGTGACCTCATATGGCTACACCTTC. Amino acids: CATTTGVTSYGYTF.